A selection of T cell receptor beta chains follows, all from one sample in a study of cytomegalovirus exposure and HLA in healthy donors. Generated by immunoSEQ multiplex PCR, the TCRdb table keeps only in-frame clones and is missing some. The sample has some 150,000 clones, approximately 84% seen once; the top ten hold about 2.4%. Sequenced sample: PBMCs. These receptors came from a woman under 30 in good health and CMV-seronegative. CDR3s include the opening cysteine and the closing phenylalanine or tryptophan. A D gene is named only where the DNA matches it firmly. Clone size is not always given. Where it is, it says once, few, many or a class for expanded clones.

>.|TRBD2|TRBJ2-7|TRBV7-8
TGTGCCAGCAGCCCAGCGGGGGGACGGGACGAGCAGTACTTC
CASSPAGGRDEQYF
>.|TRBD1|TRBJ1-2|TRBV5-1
TGCGCCAGCAGCTCGACAGGGCCAGGCTATGGCTACACCTTC
CASSSTGPGYGYTF
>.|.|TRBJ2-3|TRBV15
TGTGCCACCAGCAGAGGGCGGGTGGGGGGGCAAGCAGATACGCAGTATTTT
CATSRGRVGGQADTQYF
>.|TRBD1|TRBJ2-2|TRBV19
TGTGCCAGTAGTGCCGGGACAGGGGCTTGGGGCACCGGGGAGCTGTTTTTT
CASSAGTGAWGTGELFF
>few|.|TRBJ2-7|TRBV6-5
TGTGCCAGCAGTTACTCCTACAGGGCGGGCTACGAGCAGTACTTC
CASSYSYRAGYEQYF
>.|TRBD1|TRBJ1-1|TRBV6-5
TGTGCCAGCAGCCGGGGACAGGGTAGTACTGAAGCTTTCTTT
CASSRGQGSTEAFF
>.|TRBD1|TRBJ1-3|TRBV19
TGTGCCGCCACAGCGACAGGGAAGAGGAACACCATATATTTT
CAATATGKRNTIYF
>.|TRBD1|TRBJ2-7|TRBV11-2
TGTGCCAGCAGCTCTCACAGGGGGAAGTACGAGCAGTACTTC
CASSSHRGKYEQYF
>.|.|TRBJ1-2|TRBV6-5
TGTGCCAGCAGTTCACAGGGAGTGAGCTATGGCTACACCTTC
CASSSQGVSYGYTF
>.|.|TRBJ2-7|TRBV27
TGTGCCAGCAGTGTAGGGACACCCCTCGTAGGAGAGCAGTACTTC
CASSVGTPLVGEQYF
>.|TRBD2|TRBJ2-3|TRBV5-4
TGTGCCAGCAGCCGTCGGACTAGCGGAAACACAGATACGCAGTATTTT
CASSRRTSGNTDTQYF
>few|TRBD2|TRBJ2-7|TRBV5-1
TGCGCCAGCAGCACTGGGACTAGCGTCCCGGGGGGCTACGAGCAGTACTTC
CASSTGTSVPGGYEQYF
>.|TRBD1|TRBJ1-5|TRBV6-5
TGTGCCAGCAGTTCCCAGGGGGTCAATCAGCCCCAGCATTTT
CASSSQGVNQPQHF
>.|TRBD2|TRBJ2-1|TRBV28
TGTGCCAGCAGTCCAAGGACTAGCGGGAGGTACATCCTGGCTCATGAGCAGTTCTTC
CASSPRTSGRYILAHEQFF
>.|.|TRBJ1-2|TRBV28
TGTGCCAGCACCTATGAACCTATTAATGGCTACACCTTC
CASTYEPINGYTF
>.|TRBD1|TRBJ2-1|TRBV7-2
TGTGCCAGCAGCCAGGGCGGGACAGGGGGCAATGAGCAGTTCTTC
CASSQGGTGGNEQFF
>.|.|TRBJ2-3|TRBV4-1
TGCGCCAGCAGCCAAGAACAGCCAGCTACGCAGTATTTT
CASSQEQPATQYF
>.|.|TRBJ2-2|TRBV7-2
TGTGCCAGCAGCTCGGACACCGGGGAGCTGTTTTTT
CASSSDTGELFF
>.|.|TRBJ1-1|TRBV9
TGTGCCAGCAGCGTAGGTCAGGGTAGTGGAACTGAAGCTTTCTTT
CASSVGQGSGTEAFF
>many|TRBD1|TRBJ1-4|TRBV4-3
TGCGCCAGCAGCCAAGAAGAGGGGACAGGGGGCGCAAAACTGTTTTTT
CASSQEEGTGGAKLFF
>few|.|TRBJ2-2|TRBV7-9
TGTGCCAGCAGGGTCAGGGTAGACACCGGGGAGCTGTTTTTT
CASRVRVDTGELFF
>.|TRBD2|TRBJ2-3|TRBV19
TGTGCCAGTAGTACGGCGGGACTAGCGGGAACAGATACGCAGTATTTT
CASSTAGLAGTDTQYF
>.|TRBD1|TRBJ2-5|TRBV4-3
TGCGCCAGCAGCCAAGAGACAGGGGCAGAGTGGGAGACCCAGTACTTC
CASSQETGAEWETQYF
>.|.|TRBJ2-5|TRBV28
TGTGCCAGCATCTTCGGGGGCGGGGGAGAGACCCAGTACTTC
CASIFGGGGETQYF
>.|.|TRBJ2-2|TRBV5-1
TGCGCCAGCAGCTTGGATGGGGGCAACACCGGGGAGCTGTTTTTT
CASSLDGGNTGELFF